A selection of T cell receptor beta chains follows, all from one sample in a study of blood T cell repertoires in COVID-19. Only in-frame clones appear in the TCRdb table, and some are missing; sequencing was by immunoSEQ multiplex PCR. The profile shows 250,000 or so clones, about nine tenths of them singletons. The sample comprised PBMCs or T cells enriched from blood (not recorded which). Receptor source: a woman aged 30 to 39 with acute COVID-19. CDR3s include the opening cysteine and the closing phenylalanine or tryptophan. Fields, in order: V gene, clone size, J gene, D gene, CDR3 protein, CDR3 DNA. D genes are given only for firm matches. The size entry is marked missing in some rows and otherwise reads once, few, many or a size class.

TRBV6-5	NA	TRBJ2-7	TRBD2	CASNRLAGNEQYF	TGTGCCAGCAACCGACTAGCGGGGAACGAGCAGTACTTC
TRBV6-5	NA	TRBJ2-3	TRBD2	CASSPSGGTPQYF	TGTGCCAGCAGCCCAAGCGGGGGCACACCGCAGTATTTT
TRBV29-1	NA	TRBJ1-1	NA	CSGMGAATEAFF	TGCAGCGGGATGGGGGCGGCGACTGAAGCTTTCTTT
TRBV6-5	NA	TRBJ2-1	NA	CASKAGLNEQFF	TGTGCCAGCAAGGCAGGGTTGAATGAGCAGTTCTTC
TRBV11-2	once	TRBJ2-7	TRBD1	CASSLDRVLSEQYF	TGTGCCAGCAGTCTAGACAGGGTTCTTTCCGAGCAGTACTTC
TRBV19	NA	TRBJ1-2	NA	CASRDSFVFGYTF	TGTGCCAGTAGGGACTCCTTTGTTTTTGGCTACACCTTC
TRBV11-2	NA	TRBJ1-6	NA	CASSLDPGNYNSPLHF	TGTGCCAGCAGCTTAGACCCCGGGAACTATAATTCACCCCTCCACTTT
TRBV5-1	NA	TRBJ2-2	TRBD1	CAWRGQGTGELFF	TGCGCCTGGCGGGGACAGGGGACCGGGGAGCTGTTTTTT
TRBV7-8	NA	TRBJ2-7	NA	CASSSIGLVEGEQYF	TGTGCCAGCAGCTCGATAGGGCTAGTCGAGGGCGAGCAGTACTTC
TRBV3-1/TRBV3-2	NA	TRBJ2-5	TRBD1	CASSSRTGSETQYF	TGTGCCAGCAGCTCCCGGACAGGGAGCGAGACCCAGTACTTC
TRBV4-1	NA	TRBJ2-1	NA	CASSLTRSVDEQFF	TGCGCCAGCAGCCTCACTAGGAGTGTGGATGAGCAGTTCTTC
TRBV9	NA	TRBJ1-3	TRBD1	CASSVDPATGTGTSGNTIYF	TGTGCCAGCAGCGTAGACCCCGCCACCGGGACAGGGACCTCTGGAAACACCATATATTTT
TRBV20-1	NA	TRBJ2-1	NA	CSASGPNNNEQFF	TGCAGTGCTAGTGGGCCCAACAACAATGAGCAGTTCTTC
TRBV5-1	NA	TRBJ2-5	NA	CASSLAVAEEETQYF	TGCGCCAGCAGCTTGGCCGTCGCGGAAGAAGAGACCCAGTACTTC
TRBV19	NA	TRBJ1-5	NA	CASSRTDNQPQHF	TGTGCCAGTTCTAGGACAGACAATCAGCCCCAGCATTTT
TRBV6-2/TRBV6-3	NA	TRBJ1-1	NA	CASSETRANTEAFF	TGTGCCAGCAGTGAGACGAGGGCGAACACTGAAGCTTTCTTT
TRBV3-1/TRBV3-2	few	TRBJ2-2	TRBD2	CASSLGLAGGFGELFF	TGTGCCAGCAGCCTTGGACTAGCGGGGGGATTCGGGGAGCTGTTTTTT
TRBV4-1	NA	TRBJ2-3	TRBD2	CASSLRDYTDTQYF	TGCGCCAGCAGCCTTAGGGACTACACAGATACGCAGTATTTT
TRBV5-4	NA	TRBJ2-7	NA	CASSLGWRDYEQYF	TGTGCCAGCAGCTTGGGGTGGAGAGACTACGAGCAGTACTTC
TRBV6-5	NA	TRBJ1-2	TRBD1	CASSYSGGQGAHYTF	TGTGCCAGCAGTTACTCGGGTGGGCAGGGGGCACACTACACCTTC
TRBV9	NA	TRBJ2-1	TRBD1	CASSVGGETGSNEQFF	TGTGCCAGCAGCGTAGGAGGGGAGACAGGGTCCAATGAGCAGTTCTTC
TRBV7-9	once	TRBJ2-1	NA	CASSLGAYNEQFF	TGTGCCAGCAGCTTAGGGGCATACAATGAGCAGTTCTTC
TRBV7-9	NA	TRBJ2-7	TRBD1	CASRLGTGPYEQYF	TGTGCCAGCAGATTAGGGACAGGGCCCTACGAGCAGTACTTC
TRBV30	NA	TRBJ2-7	NA	CAWSLTGFHREQYF	TGTGCCTGGAGCCTAACGGGGTTTCATCGCGAGCAGTACTTC
TRBV27	NA	TRBJ1-1	TRBD1	CASSSTQGMGTEAFF	TGTGCCAGCAGTTCAACACAGGGGATGGGAACTGAAGCTTTCTTT
TRBV6-5	NA	TRBJ2-6	NA	CASSYEDSGANVLTF	TGTGCCAGCAGTTACGAGGACTCTGGGGCCAACGTCCTGACTTTC
TRBV4-3	NA	TRBJ2-1	NA	CASSQYVGGNEQFF	NA
TRBV19	NA	TRBJ1-5	NA	CASSIDSRTYQPQHF	TGTGCCAGTAGTATTGACAGCCGAACTTATCAGCCCCAGCATTTT
TRBV27	NA	TRBJ1-5	NA	CASSSRANQPQHF	TGTGCCAGCAGTTCACGCGCCAATCAGCCCCAGCATTTT
TRBV5-1	NA	TRBJ1-4	NA	CASSLAHGGATNEKLFF	TGCGCCAGCAGCTTGGCCCATGGGGGGGCAACTAATGAAAAACTGTTTTTT
TRBV9	NA	TRBJ2-7	NA	CASSGTGSPYEQYF	TGTGCCAGCAGCGGAACAGGGAGCCCCTACGAGCAGTACTTC
TRBV9	NA	TRBJ2-2	NA	CASSVVGGFSNTGELFF	TGTGCCAGCAGCGTGGTTGGGGGCTTCTCGAACACCGGGGAGCTGTTTTTT
TRBV10-2	NA	TRBJ2-3	TRBD2	CASSEGSGARTDTQYF	TGCGCCAGCAGTGAGGGTAGCGGGGCCCGCACAGATACGCAGTATTTT
TRBV5-1	NA	TRBJ2-5	NA	CASSLAPQETQYF	TGCGCCAGCAGCTTGGCCCCACAAGAGACCCAGTACTTC
TRBV18	NA	TRBJ1-1	NA	CASKNRGENTEAFF	TGTGCCAGCAAAAATCGGGGGGAGAACACTGAAGCTTTCTTT
TRBV18	NA	TRBJ2-1	NA	CASSPPMRGGRLNEQFF	TGTGCCAGCTCACCACCGATGAGGGGGGGCAGGTTGAATGAGCAGTTCTTC
TRBV5-1	NA	TRBJ2-5	TRBD2	CASSLESAGGPGETQYF	TGCGCCAGCAGCTTGGAATCAGCGGGGGGTCCTGGGGAGACCCAGTACTTC
TRBV6-2/TRBV6-3	NA	TRBJ1-5	NA	CASSLGLLAKRHF	TGTGCCAGCAGTCTAGGTCTCTTGGCTAAGCGGCATTTT
TRBV6-4	once	TRBJ1-5	NA	CASRTLSGQHF	TGTGCCAGCAGGACTTTATCGGGCCAGCATTTT
TRBV5-1	NA	TRBJ1-3	NA	CASSLGDRGNTIYF	TGCGCCAGCAGCCTCGGCGACAGGGGAAACACCATATATTTT
TRBV6-5	NA	TRBJ1-4	TRBD1	CASSPDRVSDEKLFF	TGTGCCAGCAGTCCCGACAGGGTTTCGGATGAAAAACTGTTTTTT
TRBV7-8	few	TRBJ1-6	NA	CASSPNVGVYSPLHF	TGTGCCAGCAGCCCAAACGTCGGGGTTTATTCACCCCTCCACTTT
TRBV15	NA	TRBJ1-3	TRBD1	CATSRERQGVSGNTIYF	TGTGCCACCAGCAGAGAAAGACAGGGGGTCTCTGGAAACACCATATATTTT
TRBV5-1	NA	TRBJ2-2	NA	CASAIGAGELFF	TGCGCCAGCGCCATTGGAGCCGGGGAGCTGTTTTTT
TRBV6-5	NA	TRBJ1-2	TRBD1	CASSRRQGTSYGYTF	TGTGCCAGCAGTCGTAGACAGGGGACCTCCTATGGCTACACCTTC
TRBV10-3	NA	TRBJ1-5	NA	CAIKGAGMNQPQHF	TGTGCCATTAAAGGGGCAGGGATGAATCAGCCCCAGCATTTT